These T cell receptor beta chains were read from a single sample in a study of T cells in Graves' hyperthyroidism and ophthalmopathy. TCRdb processed the multiplex PCR reads anew with MiXCR; each CDR3 protein has one entry. The repertoire consists of about 560,000 distinct CDR3 sequences, with over 15% occurring once and the leading ten covering about 18%. Sample: blood. The receptors here all came from a woman aged 18-35 years with Graves' hyperthyroidism. The CDR3 runs from the conserved cysteine through the conserved F or W. A D gene is named only where the DNA matches it firmly. Size is stated for part of the rows, as once, few or many counts, or as a class when the clone is expanded.

D | size | J | V | DNA | CDR3
- | few | TRBJ1-1 | TRBV4-1 | TGCGCCAGCAGCCACAGTGGGACCAACACTGAAGCTTTCTTT | CASSHSGTNTEAFF
TRBD1 | - | TRBJ2-1 | TRBV20-1 | TGCAGTGCTACCAGGGGGCTGGGGGAGCAGTTCTTC | CSATRGLGEQFF
TRBD2 | many | TRBJ2-3 | TRBV4-2 | TGTGCCAGCAGCGCCATGGGAAGACTAGCCCTTCGGAGCACAGATACGCAGTATTTT | CASSAMGRLALRSTDTQYF
TRBD1 | many | TRBJ1-2 | TRBV6-2/TRBV6-3 | TGTGCCAGCAGTCGGACCGGGACAGGGTCCTATGGCTACACCTTC | CASSRTGTGSYGYTF
TRBD2 | many | TRBJ2-1 | TRBV12-3/TRBV12-4 | TGTGCCAGCAGTCGGACCCCGATTACGGGGGGCAATGAGCAGTTCTTC | CASSRTPITGGNEQFF
TRBD2 | many | TRBJ2-7 | TRBV24-1 | TGTGCCACCAGTGATGTTCTAGCGGGTACTAACGAGCAGTACTTC | CATSDVLAGTNEQYF
TRBD1 | - | TRBJ2-1 | TRBV9 | TGTGCCAGCAGCGTAGAGACAGGGGGCGGGGAGCAGTTCTTC | CASSVETGGGEQFF
- | - | TRBJ1-5 | TRBV5-1 | TGCGCCAGCAGCGTGGAAGGGTCGGGCAATCAGCCCCAGCATTTT | CASSVEGSGNQPQHF
TRBD1 | few | TRBJ2-7 | TRBV10-3 | TGTGCCATCACCGAGACAGGGTTCGAGCAGTACTTC | CAITETGFEQYF
- | few | TRBJ2-7 | TRBV10-1 | TGCGCCAGCAGTGAACGGGACATCTACGAGCAGTACTTC | CASSERDIYEQYF
- | many | TRBJ2-7 | TRBV7-9 | TGTGCCAGCAGCCCCCGGACAGCGAGCTCCTACGAGCAGTACTTC | CASSPRTASSYEQYF
TRBD2 | few | TRBJ2-1 | TRBV4-3 | TGCGCCAGCAGCCCGGAGACTAGCGGGTACAATGAGCAGTTCTTC | CASSPETSGYNEQFF
- | many | TRBJ2-3 | TRBV11-2 | TGTGCCAGCAGTTTAAACTTTGGCACAGATACGCAGTATTTT | CASSLNFGTDTQYF
- | many | TRBJ1-2 | TRBV7-8 | TGTGCCAGCAGCTTCCACAGTGAGCACACCTTC | CASSFHSEHTF
- | many | TRBJ2-7 | TRBV5-1 | TGCGCCAGCAGCGACCGGACGTCCGGAACCTTCTACGAGCAGTACTTC | CASSDRTSGTFYEQYF
- | - | TRBJ2-3 | TRBV6-2/TRBV6-3 | TGTGCCAGCAGTTACTCGCAGACTTTCACAGATACGCAGTATTTT | CASSYSQTFTDTQYF
TRBD2 | many | TRBJ2-1 | TRBV7-9 | TGTGCCAGCATCCCTAGCGGGAGTGTCGGTGAGCAGTTCTTC | CASIPSGSVGEQFF
TRBD2 | - | TRBJ2-1 | TRBV6-2/TRBV6-3 | TGTGCCAGCAGTCCCTGGGATCTAGCGGGAGAACTGGCTTATGGGTCCTACAATGAGCAGTTCTTC | CASSPWDLAGELAYGSYNEQFF
TRBD1 | few | TRBJ2-1 | TRBV7-9 | TGTGCCAGCAGCTTATCGGGACAGGTCTTCAATGAGCAGTTCTTC | CASSLSGQVFNEQFF
- | few | TRBJ1-5 | TRBV12-3/TRBV12-4 | TGTGCCAGCAGCCCCTCCCACAGCAGCAATCTGCCCCAGCATTTT | CASSPSHSSNLPQHF
- | - | TRBJ1-3 | TRBV10-3 | TGTGCCATCAGTGATGGGGGACGGACCTCTGGAAACACCATATATTTT | CAISDGGRTSGNTIYF
- | many | TRBJ2-7 | TRBV12-3/TRBV12-4 | TGTGCCAGCAGTTTATGGGGGGCCGCCTACGAGCAGTACTTC | CASSLWGAAYEQYF
- | many | TRBJ1-2 | TRBV5-1 | TGCGCCAGCAGCCCAGCGGGGGACTATGGCTACACCTTC | CASSPAGDYGYTF
- | many | TRBJ2-1 | TRBV12-3/TRBV12-4 | TGTGCCAGCAGTTTCAGCGGAGGGGGCCCCTACAATGAGCAGTTCTTC | CASSFSGGGPYNEQFF
TRBD2 | - | TRBJ2-7 | TRBV7-9 | TGTGCCAGCAGCTTCCACCAGGGAGGGGACTACGAGCAGTACTTC | CASSFHQGGDYEQYF
- | many | TRBJ2-3 | TRBV4-3 | TGCGCCAGCAGCCAAGAGGACGGCGGGGTGACAGATACGCAGTATTTT | CASSQEDGGVTDTQYF
- | - | TRBJ2-2 | TRBV5-4 | TGTGCCAGCAGTATACCATCAGGGAACACCGGGGAGCTGTTTTTT | CASSIPSGNTGELFF
TRBD2 | many | TRBJ2-7 | TRBV27 | TGTGCCAGCAGTTTATTGGGAAGCCCGTTAGCGGGAGGTTACGAGCAGTACTTC | CASSLLGSPLAGGYEQYF
TRBD1 | many | TRBJ1-1 | TRBV29-1 | TGCAGCGTTCGACAGGGAGGCACTGAAGCTTTCTTT | CSVRQGGTEAFF
- | few | TRBJ1-3 | TRBV29-1 | TGCAGCGTTGAATTACAATCTGGAAACACCATATATTTT | CSVELQSGNTIYF
- | many | TRBJ1-2 | TRBV7-2 | TGTGCCAGCAACTTCCAGGGGCGGGTCTATGGCTACACCTTC | CASNFQGRVYGYTF
TRBD1 | many | TRBJ2-1 | TRBV11-2 | TGTGCCAGCAGCGCAGTCCGGGACAGCTCCTACAATGAGCAGTTCTTC | CASSAVRDSSYNEQFF
- | many | TRBJ1-1 | TRBV2 | TGTGCCAGCAGGCGCGATCTGAACACTGAAGCTTTCTTT | CASRRDLNTEAFF